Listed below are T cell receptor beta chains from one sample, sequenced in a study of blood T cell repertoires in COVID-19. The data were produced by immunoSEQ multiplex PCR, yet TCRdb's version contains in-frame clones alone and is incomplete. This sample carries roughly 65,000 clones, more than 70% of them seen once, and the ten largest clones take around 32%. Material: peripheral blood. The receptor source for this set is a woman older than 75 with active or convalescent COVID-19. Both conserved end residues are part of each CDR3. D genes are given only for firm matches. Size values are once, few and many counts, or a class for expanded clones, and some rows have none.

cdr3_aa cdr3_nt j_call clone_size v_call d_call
CASSPLVQGYGNTIYF TGTGCCAGCTCACCACTGGTCCAGGGGTACGGAAACACCATATATTTT TRBJ1-3 - TRBV18 -
CASGYREEGYTF TGTGCCAGCGGCTACAGGGAAGAGGGCTACACCTTC TRBJ1-2 - TRBV6-5 -
CAWIPQGANQPQHF TGTGCCTGGATACCGCAGGGGGCGAATCAGCCCCAGCATTTT TRBJ1-5 - TRBV30 TRBD1
CASSLGQDTEAFF TGCGCCAGCAGCTTGGGACAAGACACTGAAGCTTTCTTT TRBJ1-1 - TRBV5-1 -
CASSPGPNEKLFF TGTGCCAGCAGTCCCGGTCCAAATGAAAAACTGTTTTTT TRBJ1-4 - TRBV28 -
CASSYRGQEAFF TGTGCCAGCAGTTACCGGGGACAAGAAGCTTTCTTT TRBJ1-1 - TRBV6-5 -
CASRPGVSSQETQYF TGTGCCAGCAGACCAGGGGTCTCGAGCCAAGAGACCCAGTACTTC TRBJ2-5 once TRBV28 -
CASSLSAGAHQPQHF TGTGCCAGCAGCTTGAGTGCAGGGGCCCATCAGCCCCAGCATTTT TRBJ1-5 - TRBV5-5 -
CASSTGTGNTIYF TGTGCCAGTAGTACAGGGACTGGAAACACCATATATTTT TRBJ1-3 - TRBV19 -
CAISREEGSPLHF TGTGCCATCTCTCGGGAGGAGGGTTCACCCCTCCACTTT TRBJ1-6 few TRBV10-3 -
CASSPRGQGADTGELFF TGTGCCAGCAGCCCACGCGGACAGGGGGCTGACACCGGGGAGCTGTTTTTT TRBJ2-2 - TRBV9 TRBD1
CASRRLAGVGGELFF TGTGCCAGCAGGAGACTAGCGGGGGTTGGCGGGGAGCTGTTTTTT TRBJ2-2 - TRBV7-2 TRBD2
CASKGTRQDNQPQHF TGTGCCAGCAAAGGGACCCGACAGGACAATCAGCCCCAGCATTTT TRBJ1-5 - TRBV2 -
CASTSQSSTDTQYF TGTGCCAGTACCTCACAATCTAGCACAGATACGCAGTATTTT TRBJ2-3 - TRBV19 -
CASSQNSGGTDTQYF TGTGCCAGCAGCCAAAATAGCGGGGGGACAGATACGCAGTATTTT TRBJ2-3 - TRBV7-6 TRBD2
CASGKGQGENIQYF TGTGCCAGCGGAAAGGGACAGGGAGAAAACATTCAGTACTTC TRBJ2-4 - TRBV7-2 TRBD1
CASSLGGLASDTQYF TGTGCCAGCAGCTTGGGCGGACTAGCGTCAGATACGCAGTATTTT TRBJ2-3 - TRBV5-8 TRBD2
CASSLVSGVRYEQYF TGTGCCAGCAGCTTGGTGTCAGGGGTCAGGTACGAGCAGTACTTC TRBJ2-7 - TRBV5-6 -
CASSIAAGSTDTQYF TGTGCCAGTAGTATAGCGGCGGGGAGCACAGATACGCAGTATTTT TRBJ2-3 - TRBV19 -
CASSLRGARTYEQYF TGTGCCAGCAGTTTACGCGGGGCAAGGACCTACGAGCAGTACTTC TRBJ2-7 - TRBV28 -
CASSSPTDRGHGYTF TGTGCCAGCAGTTCTCCAACCGACAGGGGGCACGGCTACACCTTC TRBJ1-2 - TRBV5-6 TRBD1
CATSRDGQGNTEAFF TGTGCCACCAGCAGAGACGGGCAGGGGAACACTGAAGCTTTCTTT TRBJ1-1 - TRBV15 -
CASNLLLEPASIYGYTF TGTGCCAGCAACCTTTTATTGGAGCCCGCAAGCATCTATGGCTACACCTTC TRBJ1-2 - TRBV5-5 -
CASSLTGTSVTDTQYF TGTGCCAGCAGCTTAACTGGGACTAGCGTAACAGATACGCAGTATTTT TRBJ2-3 - TRBV7-8 TRBD2
CASSSGSNSNQPQHF TGCGCCAGCAGCTCAGGGTCCAATAGCAATCAGCCCCAGCATTTT TRBJ1-5 once TRBV5-1 -
CATPGQGANQPQHF TGTGCCACCCCCGGGCAGGGGGCCAATCAGCCCCAGCATTTT TRBJ1-5 - TRBV15 TRBD1
CASSETSGGRETQYF TGTGCCAGCAGCGAAACTAGCGGGGGACGGGAGACCCAGTACTTC TRBJ2-5 - TRBV7-2 TRBD2
CASSKTSGGLDEQYF TGTGCCAGCAGCAAGACTAGCGGGGGGTTAGACGAGCAGTACTTC TRBJ2-7 - TRBV5-4 TRBD2
CASSSGQNSPLHF TGTGCCAGCAGTTCTGGACAGAATTCACCCCTCCACTTT TRBJ1-6 - TRBV6-2/TRBV6-3 -
CAWAQGGSNEQFF TGTGCCTGGGCCCAGGGGGGCTCAAATGAGCAGTTCTTC TRBJ2-1 - TRBV30 -
CASNPGQGIYEQYF TGTGCCAGTAACCCGGGACAGGGGATATACGAGCAGTACTTC TRBJ2-7 - TRBV19 TRBD1
CASSLWMTGPNTEAFF TGTGCCAGCAGCTTATGGATGACAGGGCCAAACACTGAAGCTTTCTTT TRBJ1-1 - TRBV7-2 TRBD1
CASRLVPAGEGDTQYF TGTGCAAGTCGCTTAGTGCCAGCGGGCGAGGGGGATACGCAGTATTTT TRBJ2-3 - TRBV12-2 -
CASSSTGRNTEAFF TGTGCCAGCAGCTCGACAGGAAGGAACACTGAAGCTTTCTTT TRBJ1-1 - TRBV7-3 -
CASSQDRGQKPYGYTF TGCGCCAGCAGCCAAGATCGGGGACAGAAACCCTATGGCTACACCTTC TRBJ1-2 - TRBV4-3 TRBD1
CASSLLQENIQYF TGTGCCAGCAGCTTATTACAGGAAAACATTCAGTACTTC TRBJ2-4 - TRBV7-2 -
CASSGAQGASYGYTF TGTGCCAGCTCGGGGGCACAGGGGGCGAGCTATGGCTACACCTTC TRBJ1-2 - TRBV18 TRBD1
CASAGQGYGTEAFF TGTGCCAGCGCGGGACAGGGATACGGAACTGAAGCTTTCTTT TRBJ1-1 - TRBV2 TRBD1
CASGRPGNQPQHF TGTGCCAGCGGAAGACCGGGAAATCAGCCCCAGCATTTT TRBJ1-5 - TRBV27 -
CASSLRATSNTGELFF TGTGCCAGCAGCTTACGAGCTACCTCGAACACCGGGGAGCTGTTTTTT TRBJ2-2 - TRBV7-3 -
CASSQVAGVNTEAFF TGCGCCAGCAGCCAAGTAGCGGGGGTGAACACTGAAGCTTTCTTT TRBJ1-1 - TRBV4-3 -
CASSTYRVAYGYTF TGTGCCAGCAGCACATACAGGGTGGCCTATGGCTACACCTTC TRBJ1-2 - TRBV5-6 -
CASRKEQGEGYYGYTF TGTGCCAGCAGAAAAGAGCAGGGTGAAGGATACTATGGCTACACCTTC TRBJ1-2 - TRBV9 -
CASSRDRVPYSPLHF TGTGCCAGCAGCCGCGACAGGGTACCTTATTCACCCCTCCACTTT TRBJ1-6 - TRBV7-2 TRBD1
CASGLSDRPYEQYF TGTGCTAGTGGTTTGTCGGACAGACCCTACGAGCAGTACTTC TRBJ2-7 once TRBV12-5 -
CASSPSGRLYNEQFF TGTGCCAGCAGCCCCAGCGGGAGGCTCTACAATGAGCAGTTCTTC TRBJ2-1 - TRBV6-6 TRBD2
CASSSNSGRPYNEQFF TGTGCTAGCAGCTCAAATAGCGGGAGACCCTACAATGAGCAGTTCTTC TRBJ2-1 once TRBV7-7 TRBD2
CASSLTSGVTDTQYF TGTGCCAGCAGCTTAACTAGCGGGGTCACAGATACGCAGTATTTT TRBJ2-3 - TRBV7-2 TRBD2
CASSLFGGAAYGYTF TGTGCCAGCAGTTTATTTGGGGGCGCGGCCTATGGCTACACCTTC TRBJ1-2 - TRBV27 -